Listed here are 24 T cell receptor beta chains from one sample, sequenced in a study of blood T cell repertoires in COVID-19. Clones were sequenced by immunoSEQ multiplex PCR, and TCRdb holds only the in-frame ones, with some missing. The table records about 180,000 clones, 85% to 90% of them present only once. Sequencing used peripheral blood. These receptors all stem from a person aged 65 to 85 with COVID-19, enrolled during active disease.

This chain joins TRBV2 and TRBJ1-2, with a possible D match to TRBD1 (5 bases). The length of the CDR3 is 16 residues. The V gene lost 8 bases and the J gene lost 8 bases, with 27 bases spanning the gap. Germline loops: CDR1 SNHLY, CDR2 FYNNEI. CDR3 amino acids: CASSPSLGREALGYTF. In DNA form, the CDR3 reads TGTGCCAGCTCCCCTTCTCTCGGCAGGGAAGCCCTAGGCTACACCTTC. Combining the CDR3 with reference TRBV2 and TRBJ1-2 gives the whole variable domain EPEVTQTPSHQVTQMGQEVILRCVPISNHLYFYWYRQILGQKVEFLVSFYNNEISEKSEIFDDQFSVERPDGSNFTLKIRSTKLEDSAMYFCASSPSLGREALGYTFGSGTRLTVV.

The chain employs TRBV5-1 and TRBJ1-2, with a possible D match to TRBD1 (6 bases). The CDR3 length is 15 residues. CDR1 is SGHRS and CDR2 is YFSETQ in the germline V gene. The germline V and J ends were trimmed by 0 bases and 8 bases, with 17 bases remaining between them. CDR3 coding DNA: TGCGCCAGCAGCTTGGATGGTGAACAGGGAGTGGGCTACACCTTC. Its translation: CASSLDGEQGVGYTF.

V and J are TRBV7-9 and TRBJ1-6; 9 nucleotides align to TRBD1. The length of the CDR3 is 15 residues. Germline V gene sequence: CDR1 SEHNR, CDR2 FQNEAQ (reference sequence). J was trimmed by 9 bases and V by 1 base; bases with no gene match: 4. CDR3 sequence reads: CASSLGGQGGSPLHF. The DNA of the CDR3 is TGTGCCAGCAGCTTAGGGGGACAGGGAGGTTCACCCCTCCACTTT.

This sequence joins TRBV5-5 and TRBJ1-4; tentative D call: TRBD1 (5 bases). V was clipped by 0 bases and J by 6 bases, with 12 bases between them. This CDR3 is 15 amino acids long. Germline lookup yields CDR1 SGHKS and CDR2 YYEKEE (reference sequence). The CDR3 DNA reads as TGTGCCAGCAGCTTGGATGCGGGGGTTGATGAAAAACTGTTTTTT. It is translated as CASSLDAGVDEKLFF.

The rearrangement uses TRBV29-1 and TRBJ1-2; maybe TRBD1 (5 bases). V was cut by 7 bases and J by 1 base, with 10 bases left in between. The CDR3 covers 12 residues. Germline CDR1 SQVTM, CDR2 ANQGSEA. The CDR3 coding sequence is TGCAGCGCCTCCGGGGGTAACTATGGCTACACCTTC. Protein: CSASGGNYGYTF.

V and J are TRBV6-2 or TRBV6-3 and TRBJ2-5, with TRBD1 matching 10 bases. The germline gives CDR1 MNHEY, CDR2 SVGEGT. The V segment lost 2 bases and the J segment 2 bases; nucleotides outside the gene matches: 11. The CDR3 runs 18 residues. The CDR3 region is CASSYNYAGTGAQETQYF. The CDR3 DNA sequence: TGTGCCAGCAGTTACAACTACGCCGGGACAGGGGCTCAAGAGACCCAGTACTTC.

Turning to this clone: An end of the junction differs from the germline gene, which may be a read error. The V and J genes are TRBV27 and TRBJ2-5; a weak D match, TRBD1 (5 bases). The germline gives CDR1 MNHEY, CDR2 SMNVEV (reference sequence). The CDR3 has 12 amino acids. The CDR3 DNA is TGTGCCAGCAGAGGGGCAAGAGAGGCCCAGTACTTC. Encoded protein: CASRGAREAQYF.

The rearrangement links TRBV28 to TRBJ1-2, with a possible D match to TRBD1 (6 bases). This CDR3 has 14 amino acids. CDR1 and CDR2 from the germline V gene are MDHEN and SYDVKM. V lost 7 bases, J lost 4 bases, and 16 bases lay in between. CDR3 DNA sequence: TGTGCCAGCACCCACGGACAGAACGGCTATGGCTACACCTTC. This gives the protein CASTHGQNGYGYTF.

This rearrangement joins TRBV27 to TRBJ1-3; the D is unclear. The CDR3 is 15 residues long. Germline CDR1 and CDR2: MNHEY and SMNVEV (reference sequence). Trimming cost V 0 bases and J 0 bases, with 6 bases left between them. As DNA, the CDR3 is TGTGCCAGCAGTTTATCGGGCAGCTCTGGAAACACCATATATTTT. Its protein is CASSLSGSSGNTIYF.

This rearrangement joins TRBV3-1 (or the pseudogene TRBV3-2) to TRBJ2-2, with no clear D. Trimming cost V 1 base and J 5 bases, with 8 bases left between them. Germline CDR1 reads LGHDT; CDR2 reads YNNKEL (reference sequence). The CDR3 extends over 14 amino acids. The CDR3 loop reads CASSQASSTGELFF. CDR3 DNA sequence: TGTGCCAGCAGCCAAGCCTCTAGTACCGGGGAGCTGTTTTTT.

CDR3 in DNA: TGTGCCAGCAGCCCGGGACAGGGTGCCCCGGGGGAAAAACTGTTTTTT. It specifies CASSPGQGAPGEKLFF. The V gene is TRBV4-2, the J gene TRBJ1-4; 9 bases align to TRBD1. CDR1 and CDR2 (germline): LGHNA, YNFKEQ. The V segment lost 4 bases and the J segment 8 bases; nucleotides outside the gene matches: 11. The CDR3 covers 16 residues.

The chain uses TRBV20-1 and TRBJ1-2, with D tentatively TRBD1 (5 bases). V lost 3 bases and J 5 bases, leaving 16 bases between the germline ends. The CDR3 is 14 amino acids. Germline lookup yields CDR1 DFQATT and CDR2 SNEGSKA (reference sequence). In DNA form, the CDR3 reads TGCAGTGCTAGTTCCGGGGCAGGGAGGTATGGCTACACCTTC. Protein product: CSASSGAGRYGYTF.

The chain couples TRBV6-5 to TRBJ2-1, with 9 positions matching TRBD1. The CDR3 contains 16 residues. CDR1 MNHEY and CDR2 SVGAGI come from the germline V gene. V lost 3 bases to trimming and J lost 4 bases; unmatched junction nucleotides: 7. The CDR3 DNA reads TGTGCCAGCAGTTATAACCGGGACAGGGAATACAATGAGCAGTTCTTC. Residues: CASSYNRDREYNEQFF.

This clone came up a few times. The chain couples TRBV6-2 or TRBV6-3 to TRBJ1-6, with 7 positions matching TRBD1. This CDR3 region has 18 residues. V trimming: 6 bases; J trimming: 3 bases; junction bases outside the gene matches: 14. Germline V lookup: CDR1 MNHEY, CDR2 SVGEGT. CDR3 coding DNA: TGTGCCAGCAGCAATCCGACCGACAGGGTGCTCTATAATTCACCCCTCCACTTT. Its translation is CASSNPTDRVLYNSPLHF.

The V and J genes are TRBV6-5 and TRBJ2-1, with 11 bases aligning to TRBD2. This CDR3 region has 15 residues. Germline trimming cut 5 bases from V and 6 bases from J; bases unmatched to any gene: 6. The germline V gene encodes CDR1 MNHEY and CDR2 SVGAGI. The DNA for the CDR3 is TGTGCCAGCAGTCAAACTAGCGGGAGTCTCAATGAGCAGTTCTTC. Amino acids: CASSQTSGSLNEQFF.

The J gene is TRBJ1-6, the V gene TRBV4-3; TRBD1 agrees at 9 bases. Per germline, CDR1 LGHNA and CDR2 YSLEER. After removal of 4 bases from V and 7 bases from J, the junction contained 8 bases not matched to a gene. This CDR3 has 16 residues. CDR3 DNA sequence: TGCGCCAGCAGCCGGACGGGACAGGGTGGGAATTCACCCCTCCACTTT. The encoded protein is CASSRTGQGGNSPLHF.

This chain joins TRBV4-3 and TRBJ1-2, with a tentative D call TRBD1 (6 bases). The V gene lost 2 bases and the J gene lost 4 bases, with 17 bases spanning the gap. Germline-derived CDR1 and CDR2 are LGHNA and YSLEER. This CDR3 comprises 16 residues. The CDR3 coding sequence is TGCGCCAGCAGCCAAATAAGAGGGGGTAACCCCTATGGCTACACCTTC. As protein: CASSQIRGGNPYGYTF.

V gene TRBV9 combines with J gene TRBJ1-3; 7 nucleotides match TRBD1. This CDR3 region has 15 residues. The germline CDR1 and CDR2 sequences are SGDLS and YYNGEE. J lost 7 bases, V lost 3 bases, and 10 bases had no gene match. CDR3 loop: CASSGGDRSGNTIYF. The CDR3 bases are TGTGCCAGCAGCGGAGGGGACAGAAGCGGCAACACCATATATTTT. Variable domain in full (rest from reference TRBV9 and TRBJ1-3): DSGVTQTPKHLITATGQRVTLRCSPRSGDLSVYWYQQSLDQGLQFLIQYYNGEERAKGNILERFSAQQFPDLHSELNLSSLELGDSALYFCASSGGDRSGNTIYFGEGSWLTVV.

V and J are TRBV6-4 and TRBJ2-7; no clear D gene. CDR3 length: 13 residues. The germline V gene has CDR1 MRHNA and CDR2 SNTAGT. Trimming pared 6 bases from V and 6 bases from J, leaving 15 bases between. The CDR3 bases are TGTGCCAGCAGCCCCGAGGCCGGCGCCGAGCAGTACTTC. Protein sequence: CASSPEAGAEQYF.

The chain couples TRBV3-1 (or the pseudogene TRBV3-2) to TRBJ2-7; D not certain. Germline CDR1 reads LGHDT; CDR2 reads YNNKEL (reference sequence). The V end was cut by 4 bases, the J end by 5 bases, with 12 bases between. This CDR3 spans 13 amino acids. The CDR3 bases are TGTGCCAGCAGCCGAGCAAGCAATAACGAGCAGTACTTC. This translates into CASSRASNNEQYF.

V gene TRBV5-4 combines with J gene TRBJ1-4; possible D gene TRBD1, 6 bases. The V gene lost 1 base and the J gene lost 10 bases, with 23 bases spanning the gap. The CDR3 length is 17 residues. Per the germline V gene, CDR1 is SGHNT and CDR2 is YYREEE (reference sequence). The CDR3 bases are TGTGCCAGCAGCTTGAGCTCAGGGGCTAGTCTGTCGGGAAAACTGTTTTTT. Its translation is CASSLSSGASLSGKLFF.

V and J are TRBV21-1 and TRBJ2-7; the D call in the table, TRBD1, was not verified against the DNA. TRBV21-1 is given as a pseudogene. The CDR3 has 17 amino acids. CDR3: CAREEDLPGQGLYEQYF. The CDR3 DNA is TGTGCCAGGGAGGAAGACCTCCCGGGACAGGGTCTTTACGAGCAGTACTTC.

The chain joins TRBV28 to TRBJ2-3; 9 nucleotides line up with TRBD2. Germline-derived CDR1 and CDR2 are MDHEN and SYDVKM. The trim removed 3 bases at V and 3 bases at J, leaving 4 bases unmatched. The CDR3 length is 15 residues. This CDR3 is CASSLGAGGTDTQYF. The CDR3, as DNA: TGTGCCAGCAGTTTGGGGGCGGGAGGGACAGATACGCAGTATTTT.

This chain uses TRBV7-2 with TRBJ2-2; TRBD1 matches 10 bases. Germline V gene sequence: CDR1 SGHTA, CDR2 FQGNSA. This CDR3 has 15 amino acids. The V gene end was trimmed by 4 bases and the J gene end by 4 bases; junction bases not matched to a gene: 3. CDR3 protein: CASSSDRGLTGELFF. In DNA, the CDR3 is TGTGCCAGCAGCTCCGACAGGGGGCTCACCGGGGAGCTGTTTTTT.